Included here is one T cell receptor beta chain sequence, with context. Its specificity is unknown. The CDR3 covers 15 residues. Germline loops: CDR1 MNHNS, CDR2 SASEGT. Losses at the gene ends were 4 bases for V and 5 bases for J; bases not matched to a gene: 7. These data originate in a study of shared clonotypes between healthy human individuals. About the research overall: CD4 naive and CD4 memory each took three plates per donor, while CD8 naive took two and CD8 memory one. Study findings and constraints: Sorted-subset samples were not fully sequenced, rarefaction indicated.

The study ran the assay at deep level. The repertoire was sequenced with immunoSEQ multiplex PCR; TCRdb's copy has only in-frame clones and lacks some. The sample lists some 2.1 million clones, 85% to 95% occurring once. Subsets obtained from CD4+ cells comprised CD45RA+ naive and CD45RA-negative memory cells. The TCR was taken from a man between 18 and 29 years old in good health. The sequencing input was naive CD4+ T cells sorted from blood. The subset was: CD45RA+ positively selected. The chain combines TRBV6-1 with TRBJ2-3; 9 nucleotides match TRBD1. The CDR3 is CASSGQTGGVDTQYF. DNA for the CDR3: TGTGCCAGCAGTGGCCAGACAGGGGGTGTAGATACGCAGTATTTT.